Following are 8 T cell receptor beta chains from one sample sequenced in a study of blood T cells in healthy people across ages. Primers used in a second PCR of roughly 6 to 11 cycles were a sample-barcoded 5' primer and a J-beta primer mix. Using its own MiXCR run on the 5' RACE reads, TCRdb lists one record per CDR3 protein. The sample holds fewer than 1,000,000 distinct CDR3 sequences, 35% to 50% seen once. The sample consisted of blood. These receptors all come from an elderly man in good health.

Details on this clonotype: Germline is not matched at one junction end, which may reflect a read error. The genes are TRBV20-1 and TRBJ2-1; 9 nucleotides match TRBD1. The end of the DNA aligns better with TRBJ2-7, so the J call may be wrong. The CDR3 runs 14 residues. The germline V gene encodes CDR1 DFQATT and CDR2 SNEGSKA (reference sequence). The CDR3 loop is CSATGGALSYGQYF. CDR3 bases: TGCAGTGCAACAGGGGGCGCCTTATCATACGGGCAGTACTTC.

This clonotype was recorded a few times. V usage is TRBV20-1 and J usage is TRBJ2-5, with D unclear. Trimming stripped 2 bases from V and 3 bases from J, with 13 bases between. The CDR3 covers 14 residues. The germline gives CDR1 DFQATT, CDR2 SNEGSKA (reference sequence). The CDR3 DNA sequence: TGCAGTGCTAGAAAGGTCCAAGGTGAAGAGACCCAGTACTTC. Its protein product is CSARKVQGEETQYF.

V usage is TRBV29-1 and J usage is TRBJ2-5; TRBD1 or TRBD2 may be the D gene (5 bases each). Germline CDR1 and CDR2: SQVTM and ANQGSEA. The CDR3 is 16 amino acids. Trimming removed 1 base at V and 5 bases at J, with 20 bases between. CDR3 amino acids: CSVEGLRQTFRETQYF. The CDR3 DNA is TGCAGCGTTGAAGGACTACGACAGACCTTTCGGGAGACCCAGTACTTC. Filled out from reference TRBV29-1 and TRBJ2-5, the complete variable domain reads SAVISQKPSRDICQRGTSLTIQCQVDSQVTMMFWYRQQPGQSLTLIATANQGSEATYESGFVIDKFPISRPNLTFSTLTVSNMSPEDSSIYLCSVEGLRQTFRETQYFGPGTRLLVL.

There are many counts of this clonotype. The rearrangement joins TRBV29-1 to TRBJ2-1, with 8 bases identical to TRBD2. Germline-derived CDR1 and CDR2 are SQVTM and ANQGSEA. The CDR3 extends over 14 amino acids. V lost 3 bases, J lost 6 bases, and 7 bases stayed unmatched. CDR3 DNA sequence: TGCAGCGTTGAGGGAAGCGGGAGTCTCAATGAGCAGTTCTTC. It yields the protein CSVEGSGSLNEQFF.

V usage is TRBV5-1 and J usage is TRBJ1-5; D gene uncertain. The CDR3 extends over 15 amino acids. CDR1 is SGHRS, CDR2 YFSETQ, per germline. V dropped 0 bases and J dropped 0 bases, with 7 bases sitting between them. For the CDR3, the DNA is TGCGCCAGCAGCTTGGGACGGGATAGCAATCAGCCCCAGCATTTT. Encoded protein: CASSLGRDSNQPQHF.

CDR3 residues: CASSLAENEQFF. The CDR3 DNA is TGTGCCAGCAGTTTAGCTGAAAATGAGCAGTTCTTC. The chain is built from TRBV12-3 or TRBV12-4 and TRBJ2-1, with D hard to call. The germline V and J ends were trimmed by 0 bases and 7 bases, with 4 bases remaining between them. The CDR3 extends over 12 amino acids.

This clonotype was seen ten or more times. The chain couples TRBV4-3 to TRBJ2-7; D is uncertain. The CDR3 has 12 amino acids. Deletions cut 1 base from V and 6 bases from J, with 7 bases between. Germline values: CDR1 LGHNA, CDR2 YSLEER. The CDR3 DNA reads TGCGCCAGCAGCCAAGCAGGATCCGAGCAGTACTTC. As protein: CASSQAGSEQYF.

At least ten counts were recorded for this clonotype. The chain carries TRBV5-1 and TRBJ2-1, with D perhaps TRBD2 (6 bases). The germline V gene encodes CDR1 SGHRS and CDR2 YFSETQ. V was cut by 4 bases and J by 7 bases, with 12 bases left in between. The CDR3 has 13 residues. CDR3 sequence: CASSTRLENEQFF. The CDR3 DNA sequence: TGCGCCAGCAGCACCAGACTAGAAAATGAGCAGTTCTTC. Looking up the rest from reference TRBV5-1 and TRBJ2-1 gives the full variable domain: KAGVTQTPRYLIKTRGQQVTLSCSPISGHRSVSWYQQTPGQGLQFLFEYFSETQRNKGNFPGRFSGRQFSNSRSEMNVSTLELGDSALYLCASSTRLENEQFFGPGTRLTVL.